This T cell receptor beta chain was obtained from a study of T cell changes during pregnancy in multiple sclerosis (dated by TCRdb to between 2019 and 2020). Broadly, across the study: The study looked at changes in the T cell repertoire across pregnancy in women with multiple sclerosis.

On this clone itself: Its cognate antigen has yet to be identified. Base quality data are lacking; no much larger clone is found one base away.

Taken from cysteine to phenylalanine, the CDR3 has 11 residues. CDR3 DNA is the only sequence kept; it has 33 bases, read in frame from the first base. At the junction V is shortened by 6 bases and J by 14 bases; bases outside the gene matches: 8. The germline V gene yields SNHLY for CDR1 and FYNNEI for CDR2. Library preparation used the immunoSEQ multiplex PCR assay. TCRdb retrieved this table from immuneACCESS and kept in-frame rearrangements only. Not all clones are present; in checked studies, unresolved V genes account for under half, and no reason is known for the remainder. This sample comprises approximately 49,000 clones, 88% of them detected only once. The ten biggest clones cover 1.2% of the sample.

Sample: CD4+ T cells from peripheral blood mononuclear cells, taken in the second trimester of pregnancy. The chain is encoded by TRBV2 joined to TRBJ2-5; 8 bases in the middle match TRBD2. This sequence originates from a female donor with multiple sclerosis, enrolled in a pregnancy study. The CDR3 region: CASSPSGLSYF. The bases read TGTGCCAGCAGCCCTAGCGGGTTGTCCTACTTC.